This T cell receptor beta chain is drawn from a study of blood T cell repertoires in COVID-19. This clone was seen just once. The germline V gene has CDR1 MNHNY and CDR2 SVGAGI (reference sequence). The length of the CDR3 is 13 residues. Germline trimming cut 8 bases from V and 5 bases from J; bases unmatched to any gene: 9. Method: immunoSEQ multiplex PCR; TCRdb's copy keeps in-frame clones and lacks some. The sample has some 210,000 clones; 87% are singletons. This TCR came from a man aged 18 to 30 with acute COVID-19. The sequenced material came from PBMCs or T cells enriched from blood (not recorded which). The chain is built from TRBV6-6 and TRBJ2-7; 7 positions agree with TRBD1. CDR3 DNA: TGTGCCAGCGCCTTAAACAGGGGCCACGAGCAGTACTTC. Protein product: CASALNRGHEQYF.